These T cell receptor beta chains were read from a single sample in a study of T cell responses to AZD1222 COVID-19 vaccine. The protocol was immunoSEQ multiplex PCR, while the TCRdb copy is restricted to in-frame clones and leaves out a portion. The profile shows fewer than 200,000 clones, over 80% of them singletons. The sequencing used peripheral blood, collected on day 0 of AZD1222 vaccination. The receptor set was obtained from an adult in good health. Each CDR3 is given with its conserved first and last residue. The order of the fields is clone size, D gene, V gene, J gene, CDR3 protein, CDR3 DNA. A D gene is named only where the DNA matches it firmly. Size is stated for part of the rows, as once, few or many counts, or as a class when the clone is expanded.

.	.	TRBV24-1	TRBJ1-6	CATSDLQELPPLHF	TGTGCCACCAGTGATTTGCAAGAACTGCCACCCCTCCACTTT
.	.	TRBV9	TRBJ1-1	CASSVEYGVENTEAFF	TGTGCCAGCAGCGTAGAGTACGGGGTCGAGAACACTGAAGCTTTCTTT
.	TRBD1	TRBV28	TRBJ2-1	CASSFRDRGVVYEQFF	TGTGCCAGCAGTTTTCGAGACAGGGGGGTAGTCTATGAGCAGTTCTTC
.	.	TRBV11-1	TRBJ1-6	CASSPKTYSPLHF	TGTGCCAGCAGCCCAAAGACATATTCACCCCTCCACTTT
.	.	TRBV18	TRBJ1-4	CASSPGQEKLFF	TGTGCCAGCTCGCCGGGCCAAGAAAAACTGTTTTTT
.	.	TRBV7-9	TRBJ1-4	CASSPIIWATNEKLFF	TGTGCCAGCAGCCCAATAATCTGGGCAACTAATGAAAAACTGTTTTTT
.	.	TRBV3-1/TRBV3-2	TRBJ1-1	CASSHRQGQETEAFF	TGTGCCAGCAGCCACCGACAAGGCCAGGAGACTGAAGCTTTCTTT
.	TRBD2	TRBV6-5	TRBJ2-7	CASTGTSVLYEQYF	TGTGCCAGCACCGGGACTAGCGTGTTATACGAGCAGTACTTC
once	.	TRBV4-1	TRBJ1-2	CASSPRASVYGYTF	TGCGCCAGCAGCCCGCGAGCTTCCGTCTATGGCTACACCTTC
once	TRBD1	TRBV6-5	TRBJ1-5	CASRGTANQPQHF	TGTGCCAGCAGGGGGACAGCTAATCAGCCCCAGCATTTT
.	.	TRBV10-3	TRBJ2-1	CAISETGSSYNEQFF	TGTGCCATCAGTGAGACGGGGAGCTCCTACAATGAGCAGTTCTTC
.	.	TRBV10-3	TRBJ1-1	CAISEGRENTEAFF	TGTGCCATCAGTGAGGGACGGGAGAACACTGAAGCTTTCTTT
.	.	TRBV4-1	TRBJ2-2	CASSQDRGVVLRNTGELFF	TGCGCCAGCAGCCAAGACCGGGGTGTGGTTCTGAGGAACACCGGGGAGCTGTTTTTT
.	TRBD1	TRBV9	TRBJ1-1	CASSGAGTGLTEAFF	TGTGCCAGCAGCGGGGCGGGGACAGGGCTAACTGAAGCTTTCTTT
.	.	TRBV27	TRBJ1-2	CASRRQAAQDYGYTF	TGTGCCAGCAGGAGACAGGCCGCACAAGACTATGGCTACACCTTC
few	.	TRBV3-1/TRBV3-2	TRBJ1-1	CASSQVEGSSEAFF	TGTGCCAGCAGCCAAGTGGAGGGGAGCAGTGAAGCTTTCTTT
.	.	TRBV4-1	TRBJ1-5	CASSQTLRGFNQPQHF	TGCGCCAGCAGTCAGACGTTAAGGGGCTTCAATCAGCCCCAGCATTTT
.	TRBD1	TRBV19	TRBJ2-3	CASSWGQGPTGTDTQYF	TGTGCCAGTAGCTGGGGACAGGGGCCAACTGGGACAGATACGCAGTATTTT
.	.	TRBV6-1	TRBJ1-2	CASSVAWGANYGYTF	TGTGCCAGCAGTGTAGCCTGGGGAGCGAACTATGGCTACACCTTC
.	.	TRBV12-3/TRBV12-4	TRBJ1-5	CASRSGTFPQHF	TGTGCCAGCAGATCCGGGACCTTCCCCCAGCATTTT
.	.	TRBV7-2	TRBJ1-1	CASSWTSAEAFF	TGTGCCAGCAGCTGGACAAGCGCTGAAGCTTTCTTT
.	.	TRBV5-4	TRBJ2-3	CASSLRGALTDTQYF	TGTGCCAGCAGCCTCCGTGGGGCTCTCACAGATACGCAGTATTTT
.	.	TRBV18	TRBJ2-7	CASSRDSLLYEQYF	TGTGCCAGCTCACGTGACAGTCTCCTCTACGAGCAGTACTTC
.	TRBD2	TRBV20-1	TRBJ2-7	CSASQGLAGAFYEQYF	TGCAGTGCTAGTCAGGGGCTAGCGGGGGCATTCTACGAGCAGTACTTC
.	TRBD2	TRBV7-3	TRBJ2-3	CASSSHAPSGGQVDTQYF	TGTGCCAGCAGCTCACACGCCCCTAGCGGGGGGCAGGTAGATACGCAGTATTTT
.	.	TRBV12-5	TRBJ2-3	CASAQERDTQYF	TGTGCTAGTGCTCAGGAGAGGGATACGCAGTATTTT
.	TRBD1	TRBV5-5	TRBJ2-3	CASSLGQGAVDTQYF	TGTGCCAGCAGCTTGGGACAGGGGGCCGTAGATACGCAGTATTTT
.	.	TRBV7-9	TRBJ1-2	CASSLDRGDYGYTF	TGTGCCAGCAGCTTAGATCGGGGGGACTATGGCTACACCTTC
.	.	TRBV19	TRBJ1-5	CASSVIGASNQPQHF	TGTGCCAGTAGTGTCATAGGGGCCAGCAATCAGCCCCAGCATTTT
.	.	TRBV9	TRBJ1-3	CASSVDGSYGNTIYF	TGTGCCAGCAGCGTAGATGGCTCGTATGGAAACACCATATATTTT
few	.	TRBV2	TRBJ2-7	CASSERQLPVYEQYF	TGTGCCAGCAGTGAGCGACAGCTACCCGTCTACGAGCAGTACTTC
.	TRBD2	TRBV4-3	TRBJ2-2	CASSQDVAGGDTGELFF	TGCGCCAGCAGCCAAGATGTAGCGGGGGGAGACACCGGGGAGCTGTTTTTT
.	.	TRBV5-3	TRBJ1-5	CARSLRVGQPQHF	TGTGCCAGAAGCTTGAGGGTGGGTCAGCCCCAGCATTTT
few	TRBD2	TRBV6-5	TRBJ2-4	CASSYSGLAAKNIQYF	TGTGCCAGCAGTTACTCGGGACTAGCGGCCAAAAACATTCAGTACTTC
.	TRBD1	TRBV2	TRBJ1-2	CASQTGDGYTF	TGTGCCAGCCAAACAGGGGATGGCTACACCTTC
.	.	TRBV3-1/TRBV3-2	TRBJ2-4	CASSQEALAKNIQYF	TGTGCCAGCAGCCAAGAAGCTCTAGCCAAAAACATTCAGTACTTC
.	TRBD1	TRBV11-1	TRBJ1-6	CASSLTGTGGSPLHF	TGTGCCAGCAGCTTAACCGGGACAGGGGGTTCACCCCTCCACTTT
.	.	TRBV28	TRBJ1-5	CASSESGPLGQPQHF	TGTGCCAGCAGTGAATCGGGGCCCCTAGGCCAGCCCCAGCATTTT
.	.	TRBV6-5	TRBJ2-7	CASGGGTGPYEQYF	TGTGCCAGCGGGGGAGGGACAGGTCCCTACGAGCAGTACTTC
.	TRBD1	TRBV11-2	TRBJ1-4	CASSLDTGQGGKLFF	TGTGCCAGCAGCTTAGATACCGGACAGGGGGGAAAACTGTTTTTT
.	.	TRBV6-5	TRBJ1-2	CASSYSTGSSYGYTF	TGTGCCAGCAGTTACTCGACGGGGTCGAGCTATGGCTACACCTTC
.	.	TRBV20-1	TRBJ1-1	CSAARGTEAFF	TGCAGTGCGGCACGGGGCACTGAAGCTTTCTTT
.	TRBD2	TRBV10-2	TRBJ2-7	CASSESGGGSYEQYF	TGCGCCAGCAGTGAGTCTGGCGGGGGCTCCTACGAGCAGTACTTC
.	.	TRBV7-3	TRBJ1-1	CASSSSQETEAFF	TGTGCCAGCAGCTCCAGCCAGGAAACTGAAGCTTTCTTT
.	TRBD2	TRBV11-2	TRBJ2-1	CASSLDSGGAFWSYNEQFF	TGTGCCAGCAGCTTAGATAGCGGGGGGGCCTTCTGGTCCTACAATGAGCAGTTCTTC
.	.	TRBV4-1	TRBJ1-5	CASSQGTGGDRNQPQHF	TGCGCCAGCAGCCAAGGAACGGGGGGGGATCGCAATCAGCCCCAGCATTTT
.	.	TRBV27	TRBJ2-7	CASSPTGAFYEQYF	TGTGCCAGCAGTCCGACTGGGGCCTTCTACGAGCAGTACTTC
.	.	TRBV11-3	TRBJ2-7	CNTGVSSYEQYF	TGCAACACGGGGGTATCCTCCTACGAGCAGTACTTC
few	.	TRBV6-5	TRBJ2-1	CASSYGANNEQFF	TGTGCCAGCAGTTACGGGGCCAACAATGAGCAGTTCTTC
.	.	TRBV3-1/TRBV3-2	TRBJ2-7	CASQDSSYEQYF	TGTGCCAGCCAGGACAGCTCCTACGAGCAGTACTTC
.	TRBD1	TRBV27	TRBJ2-2	CASSLSWDRGVELFF	TGTGCCAGCAGTTTATCGTGGGACAGGGGAGTGGAGCTGTTTTTT
.	TRBD2	TRBV7-8	TRBJ2-1	CASSSIAGRLNEQFF	TGTGCCAGCAGCTCGATAGCGGGGAGACTCAATGAGCAGTTCTTC
.	.	TRBV6-2/TRBV6-3	TRBJ1-5	CASSSTADRANQPQHF	TGTGCCAGCAGCTCCACCGCGGACAGAGCCAATCAGCCCCAGCATTTT
few	.	TRBV25-1	TRBJ1-4	CAASGTLSATNEKLFF	TGTGCCGCCTCCGGGACACTATCTGCAACTAATGAAAAACTGTTTTTT
.	.	TRBV5-1	TRBJ1-5	CASSSEGGGQPQHF	TGCGCCAGCAGCTCGGAAGGGGGTGGTCAGCCCCAGCATTTT